This T cell receptor (beta chain) was sequenced for a study of Graves' ophthalmopathy and Graves' hyperthyroidism. Remarks on this clonotype: Its specificity is not known.

Trimming shortened V by 7 bases and J by 2 bases, and 14 bases separated the two germline ends. This CDR3 spans 14 amino acids. General study points: Built on 13 signatures, a model told ophthalmopathy apart from stable hyperthyroidism with around 90% sensitivity and around 80% specificity. Most thyroid-expanded clonotypes exceeding 0.001 frequency were also found in blood.

Amplification targeted the TCR beta CDR3 regions, with RNA transcripts as the source material. The first round was an RT-PCR with HTBI primers, and the second round was a multiplex PCR. In TCRdb, the multiplex PCR reads were re-called with MiXCR into one record per CDR3 protein. This sample has 500,000 to 700,000 distinct CDR3 sequences, with around a fifth found just once. The sequence came from a young woman with stable Graves' hyperthyroidism. Some clones in this sample may be carry-over from other donors' samples. The rearrangement links TRBV12-3 or TRBV12-4 to TRBJ1-1, with D possibly matching TRBD1 (5 bases). Material: peripheral blood. The CDR3: CASTGDRYNTEAFF. The CDR3, as DNA: TGTGCCAGCACCGGCGACAGATATAACACTGAAGCTTTCTTT.